This TCR beta chain came from a study of OX40 agonist ivuxolimab in advanced cancers. Regarding this clone: Its antigen is unidentified.

General study results and limits: At 0.1 to 3.0 mg/kg, CD4+ and CD8+ blood T cells expanded clonally by week 6.

Trimming stripped 3 bases from V and 1 base from J, with 11 bases between. CDR3 length equals 15 residues. CDR1 is LNHNV and CDR2 is YYDKDF in the germline V gene (reference sequence). The assay was immunoSEQ multiplex PCR, and TCRdb's table has in-frame clones only and misses some. The sample lists fewer than 65,000 clones, just over 90% occurring once. The sequenced sample was CD4+ or CD8+ T cells sorted from blood, obtained in a trial of the OX40 agonist ivuxolimab. The origin of this receptor is an adult with an advanced solid tumor such as melanoma, head and neck, liver or kidney cancer. V gene TRBV15 combines with J gene TRBJ2-3, with D unclear. The chain's CDR3 is CATSSQAVGTDTQYF. DNA of the CDR3: TGTGCCACCAGCAGCCAGGCGGTGGGCACAGATACGCAGTATTTT. Complete variable domain (other parts from reference TRBV15 and TRBJ2-3): DAMVIQNPRYQVTQFGKPVTLSCSQTLNHNVMYWYQQKSSQAPKLLFHYYDKDFNNEADTPDNFQSRRPNTSFCFLDIRSPGLGDTAMYLCATSSQAVGTDTQYFGPGTRLTVL.